The 11 T cell receptor beta chains given below trace back to one sample, sequenced in a study of T-cell memory formation after mild COVID-19. TCRdb fed the 5' RACE reads into MiXCR, producing one record per CDR3 protein. This table has hundreds of thousands of distinct CDR3 sequences, 28% appearing once. The sample was PBMCs or a T cell subset sorted from them (not recorded which). The receptors derive from an adult woman who had mild COVID-19 (a few samples of this study predate the infection). Cell type and time point are not known.

This clonotype appeared a few times. As DNA, the CDR3 is TGCGCCAGCAGCTCTCCGGACAGTCCCAACGTCCTGACTTTC. Protein: CASSSPDSPNVLTF. The chain has TRBV5-1 and TRBJ2-6; D might be TRBD1 (6 bases). With 3 bases removed from V and 8 bases from J, the gap between germline ends came to 12 bases. The CDR3 spans 14 residues. Germline-derived CDR1 and CDR2 are SGHRS and YFSETQ.

The sample holds a few counts of this clonotype. This chain connects TRBV7-9 to TRBJ2-3; TRBD2 matches 8 bases. CDR3 length equals 16 residues. V lost 0 bases, J lost 7 bases, and 9 bases stayed unmatched. Germline V gene data show CDR1 as SEHNR and CDR2 as FQNEAQ (reference sequence). CDR3 nucleotide sequence: TGTGCCAGCAGCTTAGCCCCGGAGGCGGGAGGTTATACGCAGTATTTT. Amino acids: CASSLAPEAGGYTQYF. The full variable domain, in which reference TRBV7-9 and TRBJ2-3 provide the parts outside the CDR3, is DTGVSQNPRHKITKRGQNVTFRCDPISEHNRLYWYRQTLGQGPEFLTYFQNEAQLEKSRLLSDRFSAERPKGSFSTLEIQRTEQGDSAMYLCASSLAPEAGGYTQYFGPGTRLTVL.

This clonotype was seen more than once but under ten times. The chain links TRBV24-1 to TRBJ2-3, with D maybe TRBD2 (7 bases). CDR1 KGHDR and CDR2 SFDVKD come from the germline V gene. The CDR3 is 15 amino acids. With 7 bases removed from V and 0 bases from J, the gap between germline ends came to 13 bases. In DNA, the CDR3 is TGTGCCACCAGCCTCAGGGGACTAAGCACAGATACGCAGTATTTT. Translation gives CATSLRGLSTDTQYF.

The chain combines TRBV5-1 with TRBJ1-6, with D tentatively TRBD1 (6 bases). Germline CDR1 is SGHRS and CDR2 is YFSETQ. CDR3 size: 13 residues. V lost 4 bases and J lost 11, with 13 bases in between. The CDR3 region is CASSTLQGTPLHF. As DNA, the CDR3 is TGCGCCAGCAGCACTTTACAGGGAACACCCCTCCACTTT.

This clonotype was observed once. The CDR3 sequence is CASRDEGVDTQYF. DNA of the CDR3: TGTGCCAGCAGGGACGAGGGGGTGGATACGCAGTATTTT. The V call is TRBV6-6, the J call TRBJ2-3, with D perhaps matching TRBD1 (6 bases). Germline values: CDR1 MNHNY, CDR2 SVGAGI (reference sequence). Trimming stripped 6 bases from V and 6 bases from J, with 13 bases between. This CDR3 has 13 amino acids.

Many counts were recorded for this clonotype. J is TRBJ2-5 and V is TRBV5-6; 9 nucleotides match TRBD2. The V gene end was trimmed by 4 bases and the J gene end by 6 bases; junction bases not matched to a gene: 7. Looked up from germline, CDR1 is SGHDT and CDR2 is YYEEEE. The CDR3 has 14 residues. CDR3 sequence: CASSAVTSGQTQYF. In DNA, the CDR3 is TGTGCCAGCAGCGCGGTGACTAGCGGACAGACCCAGTACTTC. Full variable domain (missing parts from reference TRBV5-6 and TRBJ2-5): DAGVTQSPTHLIKTRGQQVTLRCSPKSGHDTVSWYQQALGQGPQFIFQYYEEEERQRGNFPDRFSGHQFPNYSSELNVNALLLGDSALYLCASSAVTSGQTQYFGPGTRLLVL.

V usage is TRBV7-9 and J usage is TRBJ2-3; D is perhaps TRBD2 (5 bases). Looked up from germline, CDR1 is SEHNR and CDR2 is FQNEAQ (reference sequence). Trimming took off 5 bases at V and 1 base at J, with 13 bases between the two ends. The CDR3 length is 15 residues. This CDR3 is CASSTQGGRTDTQYF. Here the CDR3 DNA reads TGTGCCAGCAGCACCCAAGGAGGACGCACAGATACGCAGTATTTT.

This chain connects TRBV12-3 or TRBV12-4 to TRBJ2-3; possibly TRBD2 for D (5 bases). The CDR3 sequence is 18 residues long. Trimming left V 6 bases short and J 5 bases short, with 27 bases between. The CDR3 DNA sequence: TGTGCCAGCAGCCCCCAAAGTGGTAGCGTTGGCTCCAGAGATACGCAGTATTTT. Its translation: CASSPQSGSVGSRDTQYF.

The chain couples TRBV6-2 or TRBV6-3 to TRBJ2-6; D not resolved. This CDR3 contains 16 residues. Between the trimmed V and J ends, which lost 4 bases and 0 bases, there was a span of 10 bases. Germline V gene lookup returns CDR1 MNHEY and CDR2 SVGEGT. CDR3 in amino acids: CASSSGRLSGANVLTF. CDR3 in DNA: TGTGCCAGCAGTTCGGGCAGACTCTCTGGGGCCAACGTCCTGACTTTC.

This clonotype appeared a few times. J is TRBJ1-1 and V is TRBV27; D is perhaps TRBD1 (5 bases). The ends were cut back, 0 bases at V and 1 base at J, with 6 bases in the middle. Germline V gene data show CDR1 as MNHEY and CDR2 as SMNVEV (reference sequence). This CDR3 has 14 amino acids. The CDR3 bases are TGTGCCAGCAGTTTATCGGGGGGGAACACTGAAGCTTTCTTT. It translates to CASSLSGGNTEAFF.

This clonotype was seen a few times. The V call is TRBV7-3, the J call TRBJ2-3; the match to TRBD2 covers 12 bases. Per germline, CDR1 SGHTA and CDR2 FQGTGA. V gave up 2 bases and J gave up 7 bases; unmatched junction bases: 10. This CDR3 has 17 residues. The CDR3 coding sequence is TGTGCCAGCAGCTTAGGCTCCCCTAGCGGGAGGGATAATACGCAGTATTTT. It translates to CASSLGSPSGRDNTQYF. The full variable domain, in which reference TRBV7-3 and TRBJ2-3 provide the parts outside the CDR3, is GAGVSQTPSNKVTEKGKYVELRCDPISGHTALYWYRQSLGQGPEFLIYFQGTGAADDSGLPNDRFFAVRPEGSVSTLKIQRTERGDSAVYLCASSLGSPSGRDNTQYFGPGTRLTVL.